One sample yielded the 28 T cell receptor beta chains listed below, sequenced in a study of blood T cell repertoires in COVID-19. The table came from immunoSEQ multiplex PCR; TCRdb's copy has only in-frame clones and leaves some out. The top ten clones hold roughly 0.78% of a sample with about 420,000 clones, 70% to 90% of them seen once. Source material: peripheral blood. These receptors originate from a man younger than 35 with COVID-19, enrolled during active disease.

The chain couples TRBV13 to TRBJ2-7; the D gene is possibly TRBD1 (6 bases). V was shortened by 4 bases and J by 4 bases, with 8 bases between the two germline ends. CDR1 PRHDT and CDR2 FYEKMQ come from the germline V gene (reference sequence). The CDR3 consists of 12 residues. CDR3 in amino acids: CASSSQGYEQYF. The CDR3 DNA follows: TGTGCCAGCAGCTCACAGGGTTACGAGCAGTACTTC.

The chain couples TRBV19 to TRBJ1-2; D remains unclear. The CDR3 is 12 residues long. V was cut by 3 bases and J by 8 bases, with 10 bases left in between. Germline CDR1 and CDR2: LNHDA and SQIVND (reference sequence). CDR3 bases: TGTGCCAGTAGTATGGGCCAGACAGGCTACACCTTC. This translates into CASSMGQTGYTF.

This chain links TRBV3-1 (or the pseudogene TRBV3-2) with TRBJ2-1, with TRBD2 as a possible D gene (7 bases). From germline, CDR1 is LGHDT and CDR2 YNNKEL (reference sequence). The V end lost 4 bases, the J end lost 0 bases, and 13 bases lay between the germline ends. The CDR3 loop spans 16 amino acids. The CDR3 here is CASSRRGAGSYNEQFF. DNA for the CDR3: TGTGCCAGCAGCCGTCGGGGGGCCGGCTCCTACAATGAGCAGTTCTTC.

The table lists this clone with a count of one. The CDR3 protein is CASSLDAGGSPLHF. In DNA, the CDR3 is TGCGCCAGCAGCTTGGACGCGGGAGGGTCACCCCTCCACTTT. The chain recombines TRBV5-1 with TRBJ1-6; no firm D call. The CDR3 runs 14 residues. The V gene lost 0 bases and the J gene lost 10 bases, with 11 bases spanning the gap. Per the germline V gene, CDR1 is SGHRS and CDR2 is YFSETQ.

This rearrangement joins TRBV2 to TRBJ2-3, with TRBD2 matching over 12 bases. Germline V gene sequence: CDR1 SNHLY, CDR2 FYNNEI. J was trimmed by 0 bases and V by 7 bases; bases with no gene match: 8. The length of the CDR3 is 17 residues. CDR3 loop: CASTRWTSGESTDTQYF. For the CDR3, the DNA is TGTGCCAGCACACGATGGACTAGCGGGGAAAGCACAGATACGCAGTATTTT.

The chain has TRBV11-3 and TRBJ2-1; the match to TRBD2 covers 7 bases. The length of the CDR3 is 15 residues. CDR1 and CDR2 from the germline V gene are SGHNT and YENEEA. Losses at the gene ends were 5 bases for V and 5 bases for J; bases not matched to a gene: 9. CDR3 DNA: TGTGCCAGCAGCCCAGGCGGCGGGAGAGACAATGAGCAGTTCTTC. It yields the protein CASSPGGGRDNEQFF.

The V gene is TRBV24-1, the J gene TRBJ2-3; D is undetermined. This CDR3 is 12 amino acids long. CDR1 is KGHDR and CDR2 is SFDVKD in the germline V gene. Trimming removed 5 bases at V and 6 bases at J, with 8 bases between. The CDR3 loop is CATSGLRDTQYF. The CDR3 nucleotides are TGTGCCACCAGTGGTCTACGGGATACGCAGTATTTT.

The V call is TRBV28, the J call TRBJ1-2; unclear D gene. Trimming shortened V by 6 bases and J by 7 bases, and 15 bases separated the two germline ends. Germline V CDR1 and CDR2: MDHEN, SYDVKM. This CDR3 is built from 13 residues. Here the CDR3 DNA reads TGTGCCAGCAGCCCCACCGGAGGTGGTGGCTACACCTTC. It specifies CASSPTGGGGYTF.

The chain uses TRBV5-1 and TRBJ2-5; D is unresolved. Germline V gives CDR1 SGHRS, CDR2 YFSETQ. Deletions cut 0 bases from V and 4 bases from J, with 10 bases between. The CDR3 loop spans 14 amino acids. In DNA form, the CDR3 reads TGCGCCAGCAGCTTGGCCGAGGCTCGAGAGACCCAGTACTTC. Its protein is CASSLAEARETQYF.

The chain uses TRBV6-5 and TRBJ2-2, with 10 nucleotides matching TRBD2. From germline, CDR1 is MNHEY and CDR2 SVGAGI. CDR3 length: 16 amino acids. J gave up 7 bases and V 4 bases, and 9 bases lay outside the gene matches. The CDR3 loop reads CASSLWLAGVGGELFF. CDR3 nucleotide sequence: TGTGCCAGCAGTTTGTGGCTAGCGGGGGTTGGCGGGGAGCTGTTTTTT.

This clone was counted a few times. The rearrangement joins TRBV7-2 to TRBJ1-2, with a possible D match to TRBD1 (6 bases). V was trimmed by 4 bases and J by 8 bases, leaving 20 bases between them. The CDR3 consists of 15 residues. The V gene's germline CDR1 is SGHTA and CDR2 FQGNSA. The CDR3 here is CASSSVRAGTYGYTF. CDR3 DNA sequence: TGTGCCAGCAGCTCAGTTAGAGCCGGGACATACGGCTACACCTTC.

The rearrangement joins TRBV19 to TRBJ2-7; 7 bases fit TRBD2. Trimming cost V 4 bases and J 2 bases; bases outside gene matches: 5. This CDR3 is built from 14 residues. Germline assignment: CDR1 LNHDA and CDR2 SQIVND (reference sequence). The CDR3 DNA reads as TGTGCCAGTAGTAAGGGACTACCTACCTACGAGCAGTACTTC. It yields the protein CASSKGLPTYEQYF. The variable domain in full, completed from reference TRBV19 and TRBJ2-7, reads DGGITQSPKYLFRKEGQNVTLSCEQNLNHDAMYWYRQDPGQGLRLIYYSQIVNDFQKGDIAEGYSVSREKKESFPLTVTSAQKNPTAFYLCASSKGLPTYEQYFGPGTRLTVT.

The chain couples TRBV19 to TRBJ1-1, with TRBD1 identical over 10 bases. J was trimmed by 3 bases and V by 4 bases; bases with no gene match: 8. CDR1 and CDR2 from the germline V gene are LNHDA and SQIVND (reference sequence). The CDR3 totals 16 residues. CDR3 protein: CASSRVDRGIYTEAFF. DNA for the CDR3: TGTGCCAGTAGTAGGGTGGACAGGGGGATTTACACTGAAGCTTTCTTT.

The rearrangement joins TRBV5-1 to TRBJ2-7; TRBD2 might be the D (6 bases). The CDR3 runs 16 residues. Germline V gene data show CDR1 as SGHRS and CDR2 as YFSETQ. V was trimmed by 0 bases and J by 6 bases, leaving 19 bases between them. CDR3 in DNA: TGCGCCAGCAGCTTGGGGGGATTCGACGGGCGGGGCGAGCAGTACTTC. Residues: CASSLGGFDGRGEQYF.

This chain connects TRBV4-2 to TRBJ2-2, with 13 bases matching TRBD2. V was pared by 3 bases and J by 9 bases, with 4 bases of the junction left unmatched. This CDR3 region has 15 residues. CDR1 is LGHNA, CDR2 YNFKEQ, per germline. The CDR3 DNA sequence: TGTGCCAGCAGCCAGACTAGCGGGGGGCGTTGGGAGCTGTTTTTT. As protein: CASSQTSGGRWELFF.

The rearrangement links TRBV24-1 to TRBJ1-1; the match to TRBD1 covers 7 bases. V was pared by 4 bases and J by 6 bases, with 10 bases of the junction left unmatched. CDR1 is KGHDR, CDR2 SFDVKD, per germline. The CDR3 contains 15 residues. CDR3: CATSDSGGGRAEAFF. CDR3 sequence (DNA): TGTGCCACCAGTGACTCAGGGGGTGGCCGGGCTGAAGCTTTCTTT.

The rearrangement uses TRBV24-1 and TRBJ1-5, with D maybe TRBD1 (6 bases). CDR3 length: 16 amino acids. The V end was cut by 3 bases, the J end by 7 bases, with 18 bases between. The germline V gene has CDR1 KGHDR and CDR2 SFDVKD. The CDR3 bases are TGTGCCACCAGTGATCCCTACAGGGAGGGAGGACAGCCCCAGCATTTT. This encodes CATSDPYREGGQPQHF.

The V gene is TRBV3-1 (or the pseudogene TRBV3-2), the J gene TRBJ2-3; possibly TRBD2 for D (7 bases). The germline V and J ends were trimmed by 1 base and 2 bases, with 19 bases remaining between them. The CDR3 totals 18 residues. Germline V gives CDR1 LGHDT, CDR2 YNNKEL (reference sequence). CDR3 sequence: CASSQAGGVREATDTQYF. The CDR3 DNA is TGTGCCAGCAGCCAAGCGGGGGGCGTCCGGGAGGCCACAGATACGCAGTATTTT.

The rearrangement uses TRBV5-1 and TRBJ1-4; the D gene is possibly TRBD1 (5 bases). Trimming took off 4 bases at V and 9 bases at J, with 19 bases between the two ends. Germline V gene sequence: CDR1 SGHRS, CDR2 YFSETQ. This CDR3 is built from 15 residues. For the CDR3, the DNA is TGCGCCAGCAGCCAAGAAGGGGTTGGGTATAAAAAACTGTTTTTT. Its protein is CASSQEGVGYKKLFF.

This clone has just a few counts. The CDR3 coding sequence is TGTGCCAGCAGCCCTTATAATTCACCCCTCCACTTT. Translating gives CASSPYNSPLHF. This sequence joins TRBV27 and TRBJ1-6, with unresolved D. V lost 6 bases and J lost 4, with 4 bases in between. The germline V gene encodes CDR1 MNHEY and CDR2 SMNVEV (reference sequence). This CDR3 is 12 amino acids long.

The J gene is TRBJ2-1, the V gene TRBV7-3, with a possible D match to TRBD1 (7 bases). CDR3 length equals 16 residues. Germline V CDR1 and CDR2: SGHTA, FQGTGA. With 1 base removed from V and 8 bases from J, the gap between germline ends came to 18 bases. CDR3 loop: CASSLSLSTRGDEQFF. The DNA of the CDR3 is TGTGCCAGCAGCTTAAGTCTAAGTACCAGGGGGGATGAGCAGTTCTTC.

CDR3 in DNA: TGTGCCAGCAGCTGGGGCACCACACTCGTAAACACCGGGGAGCTGTTTTTT. As protein: CASSWGTTLVNTGELFF. This rearrangement joins TRBV5-4 to TRBJ2-2, with D perhaps matching TRBD1 (5 bases). V dropped 3 bases and J dropped 2 bases, with 17 bases sitting between them. Germline V gene lookup returns CDR1 SGHNT and CDR2 YYREEE (reference sequence). The CDR3 spans 17 residues.

This clone was seen a few times. The chain has TRBV10-2 and TRBJ2-3, with D maybe TRBD2 (5 bases). This CDR3 has 15 residues. Per germline, CDR1 WSHSY and CDR2 SAAADI. The V and J ends lost 4 bases and 0 bases respectively, with 11 bases between them. The CDR3 sequence is CASSVRRTSTDTQYF. In DNA, the CDR3 is TGCGCCAGCAGTGTTCGGCGGACTAGCACAGATACGCAGTATTTT.

CDR3 nucleotide sequence: TGTGCCAGCAGCCCACTAGCGGGAGGGCTCTACGAGCAGTACTTC. Its protein is CASSPLAGGLYEQYF. The V gene is TRBV6-5, the J gene TRBJ2-7; 13 nucleotides agree with TRBD2. This CDR3 has 15 residues. Unmatched junction bases numbered 5, after V lost 6 bases and J lost 3 bases. Germline V gene lookup returns CDR1 MNHEY and CDR2 SVGAGI.

V and J are TRBV19 and TRBJ1-5, with D uncertain. The CDR3 is 14 amino acids. V was trimmed by 7 bases and J by 7 bases, leaving 17 bases between them. Germline-derived CDR1 and CDR2 are LNHDA and SQIVND (reference sequence). CDR3 sequence (DNA): TGTGCCAGTACCTCCGACCCCTCGAGGCAGCCCCAGCATTTT. Protein: CASTSDPSRQPQHF. Based on the CDR3 plus reference TRBV19 and TRBJ1-5, the full variable domain is DGGITQSPKYLFRKEGQNVTLSCEQNLNHDAMYWYRQDPGQGLRLIYYSQIVNDFQKGDIAEGYSVSREKKESFPLTVTSAQKNPTAFYLCASTSDPSRQPQHFGDGTRLSIL.

This clone occurred once. The rearrangement uses TRBV30 and TRBJ2-1, with D uncertain. The CDR3 spans 13 residues. The ends were cut back, 3 bases at V and 3 bases at J, with 9 bases in the middle. Per germline, CDR1 GTSNPN and CDR2 SVGIG (reference sequence). The CDR3 protein is CAWSAGFYNEQFF. CDR3 DNA: TGTGCCTGGAGCGCCGGGTTCTACAATGAGCAGTTCTTC. Complete variable domain (other parts from reference TRBV30 and TRBJ2-1): SQTIHQWPATLVQPVGSPLSLECTVEGTSNPNLYWYRQAAGRGLQLLFYSVGIGQISSEVPQNLSASRPQDRQFILSSKKLLLSDSGFYLCAWSAGFYNEQFFGPGTRLTVL.

This rearrangement joins TRBV6-5 to TRBJ2-1, with 14 positions matching TRBD2. CDR3 length equals 16 residues. V shed 2 bases and J 8 bases; nucleotides not matched to a gene: 5. CDR1 is MNHEY, CDR2 SVGAGI, per germline. The CDR3 sequence: CASSYRRGLAGDEQFF. CDR3 sequence (DNA): TGTGCCAGCAGTTACAGGAGGGGACTAGCGGGGGATGAGCAGTTCTTC.

The V call is TRBV3-1 (or the pseudogene TRBV3-2), the J call TRBJ2-7; 7 positions agree with TRBD2. The V gene's germline CDR1 is LGHDT and CDR2 YNNKEL (reference sequence). J was trimmed by 2 bases and V by 1 base; bases with no gene match: 8. This CDR3 is 16 amino acids long. The CDR3 loop is CASSQGTGGVPYEQYF. DNA of the CDR3: TGTGCCAGCAGCCAAGGGACGGGGGGAGTCCCCTACGAGCAGTACTTC.